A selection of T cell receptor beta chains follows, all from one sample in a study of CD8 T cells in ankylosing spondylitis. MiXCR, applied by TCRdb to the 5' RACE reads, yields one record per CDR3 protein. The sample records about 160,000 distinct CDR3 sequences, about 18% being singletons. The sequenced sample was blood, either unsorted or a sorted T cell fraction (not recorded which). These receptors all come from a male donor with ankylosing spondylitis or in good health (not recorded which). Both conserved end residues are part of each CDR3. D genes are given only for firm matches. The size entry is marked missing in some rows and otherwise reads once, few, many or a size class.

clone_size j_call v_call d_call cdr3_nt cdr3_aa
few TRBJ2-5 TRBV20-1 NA TGCAGTGCTAGAACCGGGGCGCGGGAGACCCAGTACTTC CSARTGARETQYF
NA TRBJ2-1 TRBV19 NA TGTGCCAGTAGTATGTCCACCCCAGATAGCTCCTACAATGAGCAGTTCTTC CASSMSTPDSSYNEQFF
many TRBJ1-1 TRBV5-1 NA TGCGCCAGCAGCTTCGATCGGGGCCGCTATGAAGCTTTCTTT CASSFDRGRYEAFF
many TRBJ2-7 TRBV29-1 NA TGCAGCGTTGATTTACAGGGAAGGTCCTCCGAGCAGTACTTC CSVDLQGRSSEQYF
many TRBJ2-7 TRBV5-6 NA TGTGCCAGCAGAGGATGGACGGTAAGCTACGAGCAGTACTTC CASRGWTVSYEQYF
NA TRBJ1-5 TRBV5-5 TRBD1 TGTGCCAGCAGATCCGGACAGGTCTATAGCAATCAGCCCCAGCATTTT CASRSGQVYSNQPQHF
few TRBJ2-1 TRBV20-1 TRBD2 TGCAGTGCTAGAGAGACTAGCGGGAGATACAATGAGCAGTTCTTC CSARETSGRYNEQFF
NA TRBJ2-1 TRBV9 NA TGTGCCAGCAGCGTAGATCAAAGCTCCTACAATGAGCAGTTCTTC CASSVDQSSYNEQFF
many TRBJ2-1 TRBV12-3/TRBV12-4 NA TGTGCCAGCAGTTTAAGTCCTGGCGGTTTATATGAGCAGTTCTTC CASSLSPGGLYEQFF
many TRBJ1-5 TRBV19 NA TGTGCCAGTAGTGGCAAACGCAGGGTTCGGAATCAGCCCCAGCATTTT CASSGKRRVRNQPQHF
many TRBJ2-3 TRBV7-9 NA TGTGCCAGCAGCTTAGGAGGAGAGACAGATACGCAGTATTTT CASSLGGETDTQYF
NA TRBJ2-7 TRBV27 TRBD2 TGTGCCAGCAGCTCATCCGGGACTAGCCGGGAGGGGAAATACGAGCAGTACTTC CASSSSGTSREGKYEQYF
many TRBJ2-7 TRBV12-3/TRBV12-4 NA TGTGCCAGCAGTTTAGACTCCTCCTACGAGCAGTACTTC CASSLDSSYEQYF
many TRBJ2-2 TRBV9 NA TGTGCCAGCAGCGTAATGTGGGAGTCAACCGGGGAGCTGTTTTTT CASSVMWESTGELFF
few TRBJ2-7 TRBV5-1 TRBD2 TGCGCCAGCAGCTTGGTCGCTAGCGGGAGCGGGTACGAGCAGTACTTC CASSLVASGSGYEQYF